This T cell receptor (beta chain) was captured in a study of Ad26.COV2.S vaccination and SARS-CoV-2 variants. Notes on the study in general: Following vaccination, spike-specific CD8+ and CD4+ T cell responses reportedly exhibited substantial breadth.

On this clone itself: Antigen specificity is unknown.

Measured with immunoSEQ multiplex PCR; TCRdb has only the in-frame clones, and not every one. The sample lists 300,000 to 350,000 clones; about 88% were seen once. Germline V CDR1 and CDR2: SGHTA, FQGTGA. There are 15 residues in the CDR3. Trimming stripped 3 bases from V and 7 bases from J, with 15 bases between. Specified treatment: approximately 18 received Ad26.COV2.S at low or high dose, single or two shots; about 5 received placebo; per-sample allocation not given. Samples came from day 63 after the first vaccine or placebo injection. SARS-CoV-2 spike from the Wuhan strain was encoded by the vaccine, an Ad26 vector.

This chain links TRBV7-3 with TRBJ2-2, with D unclear. The source is a person aged 18-65 years who received the Ad26.COV2.S COVID-19 vaccine or a placebo. Specimen: peripheral blood, collected in a trial of Ad26.COV2.S vaccine versus placebo. The CDR3: CASSFQPAPGGELFF. CDR3 in DNA: TGTGCCAGCAGCTTTCAACCGGCCCCCGGCGGGGAGCTGTTTTTT.